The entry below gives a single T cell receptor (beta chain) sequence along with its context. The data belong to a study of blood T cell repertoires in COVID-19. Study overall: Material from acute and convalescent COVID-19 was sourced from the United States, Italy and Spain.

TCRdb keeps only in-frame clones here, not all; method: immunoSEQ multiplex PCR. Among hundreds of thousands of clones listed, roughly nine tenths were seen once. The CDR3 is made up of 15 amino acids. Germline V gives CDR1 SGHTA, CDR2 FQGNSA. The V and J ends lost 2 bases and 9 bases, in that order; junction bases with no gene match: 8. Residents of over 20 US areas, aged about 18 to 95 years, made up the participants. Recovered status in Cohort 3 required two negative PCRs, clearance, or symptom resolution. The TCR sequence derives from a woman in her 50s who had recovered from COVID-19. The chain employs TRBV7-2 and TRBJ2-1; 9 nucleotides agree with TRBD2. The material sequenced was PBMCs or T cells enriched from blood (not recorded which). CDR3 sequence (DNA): TGTGCCAGCAGCTTATTGGGCGGGGGGGTAGGTGAGCAGTTCTTC. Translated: CASSLLGGGVGEQFF.